The present T cell receptor beta chain was sequenced within a study of blood T cell repertoires in COVID-19. TCRdb's table, derived via immunoSEQ multiplex PCR, lists solely in-frame clones and lacks some. Of about 230,000 clones listed, 80% to 90% are singletons. This CDR3 contains 16 residues. Germline loops: CDR1 MGHRA, CDR2 YSYEKL. V was cut by 0 bases and J by 8 bases, with 16 bases left in between. This clone was picked up a small number of times. The rearrangement uses TRBV4-1 and TRBJ1-4; a weak D match, TRBD1 (6 bases). Material for sequencing was peripheral blood. The receptor was isolated from a man aged 35-49 years with acute or convalescent COVID-19. CDR3 loop: CASSQDTGYGGEKLFF. The CDR3 nucleotides read TGCGCCAGCAGCCAAGATACAGGGTATGGTGGGGAAAAACTGTTTTTT.